The clone carrying this T cell receptor beta chain was observed a few times. Its antigen is not known. This sample stems from a study of CD8+ T cells in alopecia areata. Findings of the study overall: In patients, TCRs were shared less clearly than in mice, and HLA may possibly be involved. When scalp samples are sequenced, resident alphabeta T cells of normal skin are also captured.

Following extraction, RNA underwent reverse transcription to cDNA, which served as the sequencing template. Repertoires were generated with immunoSEQ multiplex PCR, while TCRdb's copy carries only in-frame clones and drops some. The data hold around 8,000 clones, with 65% to 80% observed a single time. Sorting of CD4+ cells into CD25+CD127- cells was carried out for roughly five patients. Individuals with alopecia areata gave both lesional scalp punch biopsies and peripheral blood for collection. The V gene end was trimmed by 3 bases and the J gene end by 4 bases; junction bases not matched to a gene: 8. Per germline, CDR1 KGHSH and CDR2 LQKENI. The CDR3 spans 16 residues.

V gene TRBV18 combines with J gene TRBJ2-1, with 8 bases matching TRBD2. This receptor was identified in a human donor with alopecia areata. The sequenced sample was CD4+ Tregs sorted from blood. This CDR3 reads CASSPQAGGPYNEQFF. The CDR3 DNA reads as TGTGCCAGCTCACCTCAGGCGGGAGGCCCTTACAATGAGCAGTTCTTC.